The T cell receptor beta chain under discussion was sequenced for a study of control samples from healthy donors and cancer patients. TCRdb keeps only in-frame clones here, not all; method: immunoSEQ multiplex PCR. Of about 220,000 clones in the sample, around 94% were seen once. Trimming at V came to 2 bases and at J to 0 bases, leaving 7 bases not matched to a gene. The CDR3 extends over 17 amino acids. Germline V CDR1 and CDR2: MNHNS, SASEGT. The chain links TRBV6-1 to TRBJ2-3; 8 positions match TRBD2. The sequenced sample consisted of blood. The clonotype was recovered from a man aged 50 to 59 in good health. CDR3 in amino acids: CASSEPTSGSSTDTQYF. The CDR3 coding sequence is TGTGCCAGCAGTGAACCTACTAGCGGATCTAGCACAGATACGCAGTATTTT.